Below, 3 T cell receptor beta chains from the same sample are listed, as sequenced in a study of T cells after yellow fever vaccination. TCRdb fed the 5' RACE reads into MiXCR, producing one record per CDR3 protein. Altogether 250,000 or so distinct CDR3 sequences are present, about 7% being singletons, with the ten largest covering roughly 1%. The specimen was CD4+ T cells sorted from PBMCs, collected on the day of the yellow fever booster vaccination. Every receptor here comes from a man aged 25 to 45 who received the YFV17D yellow fever vaccine.

This clonotype was seen many times. This sequence joins TRBV7-6 and TRBJ2-3; the match to TRBD1 covers 10 bases. CDR1 is SGHVS and CDR2 is FNYEAQ in the germline V gene. The CDR3 loop spans 16 amino acids. V lost 5 bases and J lost 2; bases outside the gene matches: 7. CDR3 in DNA: TGTGCCAGCAGCATACAGACAGGGGGCCCCACAGATACGCAGTATTTT. Protein sequence: CASSIQTGGPTDTQYF.

This clonotype turned up a few times. The rearrangement uses TRBV28 and TRBJ2-7; tentatively, D is TRBD1 (7 bases). V dropped 4 bases and J dropped 6 bases, with 16 bases sitting between them. The CDR3 covers 14 residues. Germline V gives CDR1 MDHEN, CDR2 SYDVKM. The CDR3 DNA reads as TGTGCCAGCAGTTCCCCGGGGCAGGGGGGCGAGCAGTACTTC. This gives the protein CASSSPGQGGEQYF.

In this sample, this clonotype turned up many times. The rearrangement joins TRBV20-1 to TRBJ2-1; D possibly corresponds to TRBD2 (5 bases). This CDR3 contains 14 residues. V shed 6 bases and J shed 3 bases, with 15 bases lying between them. Per the germline V gene, CDR1 is DFQATT and CDR2 is SNEGSKA (reference sequence). The CDR3 sequence is CSAPPSGGYNEQFF. CDR3 sequence (DNA): TGCAGTGCCCCCCCGAGCGGAGGCTACAATGAGCAGTTCTTC.